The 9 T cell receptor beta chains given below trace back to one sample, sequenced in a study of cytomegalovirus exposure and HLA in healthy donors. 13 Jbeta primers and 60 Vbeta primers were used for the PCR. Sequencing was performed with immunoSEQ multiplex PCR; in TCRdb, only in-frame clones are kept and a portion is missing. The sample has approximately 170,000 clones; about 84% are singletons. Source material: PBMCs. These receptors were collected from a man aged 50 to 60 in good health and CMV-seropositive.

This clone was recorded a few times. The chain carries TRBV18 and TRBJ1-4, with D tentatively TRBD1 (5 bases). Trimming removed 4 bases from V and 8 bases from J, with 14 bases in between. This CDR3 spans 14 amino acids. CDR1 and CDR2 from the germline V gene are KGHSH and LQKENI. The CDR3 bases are TGTGCCAGCTCACTCGGGACGGGAGGAGAAAAACTGTTTTTT. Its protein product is CASSLGTGGEKLFF.

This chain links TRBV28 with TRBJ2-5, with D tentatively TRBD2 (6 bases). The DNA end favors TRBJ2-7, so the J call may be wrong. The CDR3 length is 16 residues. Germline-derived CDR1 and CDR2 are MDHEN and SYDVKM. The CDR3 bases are TGTGCCAGCAGTCAGCCCCCGGCAGGCGGGAAGTCCGAGCAGTACTTC. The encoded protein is CASSQPPAGGKSEQYF.

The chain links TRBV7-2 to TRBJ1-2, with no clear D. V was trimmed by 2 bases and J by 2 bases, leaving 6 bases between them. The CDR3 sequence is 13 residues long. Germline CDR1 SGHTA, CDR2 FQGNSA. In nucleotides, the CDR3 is TGTGCCAGCAGCTTAAGAGCCAACTATGGCTACACCTTC. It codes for CASSLRANYGYTF. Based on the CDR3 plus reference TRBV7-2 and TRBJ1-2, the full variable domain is GAGVSQSPSNKVTEKGKDVELRCDPISGHTALYWYRQSLGQGLEFLIYFQGNSAPDKSGLPSDRFSAERTGGSVSTLTIQRTQQEDSAVYLCASSLRANYGYTFGSGTRLTVV.

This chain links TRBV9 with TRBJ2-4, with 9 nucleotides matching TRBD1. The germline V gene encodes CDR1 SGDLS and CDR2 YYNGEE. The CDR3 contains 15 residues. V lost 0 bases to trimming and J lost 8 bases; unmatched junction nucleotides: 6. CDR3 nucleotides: TGTGCCAGCAGCGTAGGTCGGACAGGGGAGGACATTCAGTACTTC. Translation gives CASSVGRTGEDIQYF.

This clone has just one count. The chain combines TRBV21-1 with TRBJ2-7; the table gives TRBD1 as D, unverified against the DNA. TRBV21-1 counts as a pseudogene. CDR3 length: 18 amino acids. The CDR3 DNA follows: TGTGCCAGCTTACGCTGGGACAGGGAGTCCCTTCTCTCCTACGAGCAGTACTTC. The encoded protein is CASLRWDRESLLSYEQYF.

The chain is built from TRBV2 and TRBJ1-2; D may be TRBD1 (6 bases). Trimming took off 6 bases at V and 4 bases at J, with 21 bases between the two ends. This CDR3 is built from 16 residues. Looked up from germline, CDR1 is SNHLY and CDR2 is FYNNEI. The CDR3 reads CASSAPRSGQIYGYTF. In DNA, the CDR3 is TGTGCCAGCAGCGCCCCCCGATCAGGACAGATCTATGGCTACACCTTC.

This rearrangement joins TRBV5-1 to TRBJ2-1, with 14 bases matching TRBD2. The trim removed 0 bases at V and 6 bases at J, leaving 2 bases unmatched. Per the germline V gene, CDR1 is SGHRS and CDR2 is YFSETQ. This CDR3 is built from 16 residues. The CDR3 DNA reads TGCGCCAGCAGCTTGGGGACTAGCGGGAGGTTCAATGAGCAGTTCTTC. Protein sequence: CASSLGTSGRFNEQFF.

The chain's CDR3 is CASSHAYNEQFF. CDR3 coding DNA: TGTGCCAGCAGCCATGCCTACAATGAGCAGTTCTTC. V gene TRBV6-1 combines with J gene TRBJ2-1; no reliable D call. V lost 6 bases to trimming and J lost 2 bases, with 5 bases between them. The germline V gene encodes CDR1 MNHNS and CDR2 SASEGT. The CDR3 runs to 12 residues.

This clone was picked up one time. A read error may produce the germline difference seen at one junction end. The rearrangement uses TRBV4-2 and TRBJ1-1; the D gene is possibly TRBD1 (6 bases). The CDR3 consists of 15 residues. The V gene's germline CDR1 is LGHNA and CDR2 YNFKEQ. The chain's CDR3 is CASTQNLQGNTEAFF. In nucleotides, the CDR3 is TGTGCCAGCACCCAAAACCTACAGGGGAACACTGAAGCTTTCTTT.